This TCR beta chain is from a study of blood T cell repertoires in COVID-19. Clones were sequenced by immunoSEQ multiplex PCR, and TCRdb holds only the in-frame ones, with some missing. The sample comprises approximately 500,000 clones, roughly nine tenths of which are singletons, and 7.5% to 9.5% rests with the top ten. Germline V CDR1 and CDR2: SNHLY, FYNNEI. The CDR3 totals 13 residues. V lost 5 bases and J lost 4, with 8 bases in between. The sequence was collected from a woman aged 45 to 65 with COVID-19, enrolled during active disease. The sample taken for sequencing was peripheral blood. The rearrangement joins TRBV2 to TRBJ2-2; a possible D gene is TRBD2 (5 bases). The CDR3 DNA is TGTGCCAGCAGTAACGAGGGCACCGGGGAGCTGTTTTTT. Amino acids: CASSNEGTGELFF. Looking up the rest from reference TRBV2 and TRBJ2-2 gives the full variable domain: EPEVTQTPSHQVTQMGQEVILRCVPISNHLYFYWYRQILGQKVEFLVSFYNNEISEKSEIFDDQFSVERPDGSNFTLKIRSTKLEDSAMYFCASSNEGTGELFFGEGSRLTVL.